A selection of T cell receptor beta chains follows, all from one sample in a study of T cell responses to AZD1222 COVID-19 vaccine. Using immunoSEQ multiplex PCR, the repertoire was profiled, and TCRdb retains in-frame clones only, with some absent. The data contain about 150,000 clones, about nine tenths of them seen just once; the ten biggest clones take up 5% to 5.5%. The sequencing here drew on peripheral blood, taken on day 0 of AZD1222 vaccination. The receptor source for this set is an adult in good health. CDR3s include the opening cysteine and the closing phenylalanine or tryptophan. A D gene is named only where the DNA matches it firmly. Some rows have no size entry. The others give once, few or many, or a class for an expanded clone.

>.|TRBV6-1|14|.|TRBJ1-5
CASSEGNRDQPQHF
TGTGCCAGCAGTGAAGGTAATAGAGATCAGCCCCAGCATTTT
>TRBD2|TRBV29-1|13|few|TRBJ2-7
CSVHSGSFYEQYF
TGCAGCGTTCACAGCGGGAGCTTCTACGAGCAGTACTTC
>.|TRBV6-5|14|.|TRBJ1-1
CASSYGSRNTEAFF
TGTGCCAGCAGTTACGGTAGCAGGAACACTGAAGCTTTCTTT
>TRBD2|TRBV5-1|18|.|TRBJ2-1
CASSSGTSGRAGYNEQFF
TGCGCCAGCAGCTCCGGGACTAGCGGGAGGGCTGGCTACAATGAGCAGTTCTTC
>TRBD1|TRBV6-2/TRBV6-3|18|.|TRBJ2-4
CASSPGTVTILAKNIQYF
TGTGCCAGCAGCCCCGGGACAGTTACGATACTAGCCAAAAACATTCAGTACTTC
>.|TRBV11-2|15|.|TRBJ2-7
CASSSGTRSSYEQYF
TGTGCCAGCAGCTCTGGGACACGGAGCTCCTACGAGCAGTACTTC
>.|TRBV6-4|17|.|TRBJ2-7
CASSVNPRVGPYYEQYF
TGTGCCAGCAGTGTCAACCCGCGAGTGGGACCCTATTACGAGCAGTACTTC
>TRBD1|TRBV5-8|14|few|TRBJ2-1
CASILGQGANEQFF
TGTGCCAGCATCTTGGGACAGGGGGCGAATGAGCAGTTCTTC
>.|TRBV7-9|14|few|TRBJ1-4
CASSLGFGDEKLFF
TGTGCCAGCAGCCTGGGCTTTGGGGATGAAAAACTGTTTTTT
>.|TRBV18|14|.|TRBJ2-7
CASSPRTRNYEQYF
TGTGCCAGCTCACCGAGAACAAGGAATTACGAGCAGTACTTC
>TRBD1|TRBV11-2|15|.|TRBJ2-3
CASSPRTGHLDTQYF
TGTGCCAGCAGCCCACGGACAGGTCACCTAGATACGCAGTATTTT
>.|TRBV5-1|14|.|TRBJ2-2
CASSSGPNTGELFF
TGCGCCAGCAGCTCCGGACCCAACACCGGGGAGCTGTTTTTT
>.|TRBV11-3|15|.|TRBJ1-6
CASSLQGSYNSPLHF
TGTGCCAGCAGCTTACAAGGGTCCTATAATTCACCCCTCCACTTT
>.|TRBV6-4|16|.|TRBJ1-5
CASSDEKGARFLPQHF
TGTGCCAGCAGTGACGAGAAAGGGGCACGCTTCCTGCCCCAGCATTTT
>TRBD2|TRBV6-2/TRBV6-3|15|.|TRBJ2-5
CASSSGLAGRETQYF
TGTGCCAGCAGTTCCGGACTAGCGGGAAGAGAGACCCAGTACTTC
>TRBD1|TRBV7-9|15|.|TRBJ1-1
CASSFRAGGGTEAFF
TGTGCCAGCAGCTTTAGGGCAGGGGGCGGCACTGAAGCTTTCTTT
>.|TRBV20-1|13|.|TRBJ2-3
CSASIGSTDTQYF
TGCAGTGCTAGTATAGGGAGCACAGATACGCAGTATTTT
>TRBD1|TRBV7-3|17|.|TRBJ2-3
CASSPQGVRARGDTQYF
TGTGCCAGCAGCCCCCAGGGGGTCAGGGCAAGGGGAGATACGCAGTATTTT
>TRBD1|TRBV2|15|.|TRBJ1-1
CASKGSRGMNTEAFF
TGTGCCAGCAAGGGTAGCAGGGGGATGAACACTGAAGCTTTCTTT
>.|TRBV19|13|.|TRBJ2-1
CASMKDAYNEQFF
TGTGCCAGTATGAAGGACGCCTACAATGAGCAGTTCTTC
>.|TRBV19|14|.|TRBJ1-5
CASSISQGDQPQHF
TGTGCCAGTAGTATTAGCCAGGGTGATCAGCCCCAGCATTTT
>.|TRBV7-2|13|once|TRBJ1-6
CASSFEGNSPLHF
TGTGCCAGCAGCTTTGAGGGTAATTCACCCCTCCACTTT
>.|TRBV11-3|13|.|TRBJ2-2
CASSLNRDGELFF
TGTGCCAGCAGCCTTAACAGGGACGGGGAGCTGTTTTTT
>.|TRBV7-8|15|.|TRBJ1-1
CASSLGAAGVTEAFF
TGTGCCAGCAGCTTGGGGGCGGCAGGGGTTACTGAAGCTTTCTTT
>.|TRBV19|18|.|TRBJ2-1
CASSIDPWNPSSYNEQFF
TGTGCCAGTAGTATAGATCCTTGGAACCCGAGCTCCTACAATGAGCAGTTCTTC
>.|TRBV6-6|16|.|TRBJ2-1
CASSYYPDPVDNEQFF
TGTGCCAGCAGTTATTATCCGGACCCTGTCGACAATGAGCAGTTCTTC
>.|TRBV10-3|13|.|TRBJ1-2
CAISDWEGNGYTF
TGTGCCATCAGTGACTGGGAAGGTAATGGCTACACCTTC